This is a list of T cell receptor beta chains from one sample in a study of T cells after yellow fever vaccination. One entry per CDR3 protein, called by TCRdb with MiXCR from the 5' RACE reads. The sample shows approximately 550,000 distinct CDR3 sequences, roughly 21% of them seen only once. Sequenced here: PBMCs, sampled 15 days after the yellow fever booster vaccination. Source of these receptors: a man aged 25 to 40 who received the YFV17D yellow fever vaccine. Each CDR3 is given with its conserved first and last residue. A D gene is named only where the DNA matches it firmly. Some rows mark clone size as missing; the rest say once, few, many or name a class of expanded clone.

v_call	clone_size	j_call	d_call	cdr3_aa	cdr3_nt
TRBV2	NA	TRBJ2-1	NA	CASMVGSSYNEQFF	TGTGCCAGCATGGTCGGGAGCTCCTACAATGAGCAGTTCTTC
TRBV14	NA	TRBJ2-3	NA	CASSISGTDTQYF	TGTGCCAGCTCGATCAGCGGCACAGATACGCAGTATTTT
TRBV7-2	few	TRBJ2-7	NA	CASSSPLPTYEQYF	TGTGCCAGCAGCTCCCCCCTCCCCACCTACGAGCAGTACTTC
TRBV5-1	NA	TRBJ2-7	NA	CASSFLGAASYEQYF	TGCGCCAGCAGCTTTCTCGGAGCGGCCTCCTACGAGCAGTACTTC
TRBV18	NA	TRBJ2-7	TRBD2	CASSPRGTSSYYEQYF	TGTGCCAGCTCACCACGGGGGACTAGTTCTTACTACGAGCAGTACTTC
TRBV20-1	few	TRBJ2-1	NA	CSASLASGYNEQFF	TGCAGTGCTAGTCTAGCGAGTGGCTACAATGAGCAGTTCTTC
TRBV28	many	TRBJ2-7	NA	CASSLSGEAYEQYF	TGTGCCAGCAGTTTATCAGGGGAGGCCTACGAGCAGTACTTC
TRBV5-1	few	TRBJ2-1	NA	CASSFTDGYNEQFF	TGCGCCAGCAGCTTTACGGACGGCTACAATGAGCAGTTCTTC
TRBV12-3/TRBV12-4	NA	TRBJ2-3	NA	CASTGGQGKFPTDTQYF	TGTGCCAGCACCGGGGGCCAGGGGAAATTTCCCACAGATACGCAGTATTTT
TRBV20-1	NA	TRBJ2-7	NA	CSVQRSSYEQYF	TGCAGTGTCCAGCGGAGCTCCTACGAGCAGTACTTC
TRBV29-1	NA	TRBJ2-1	NA	CSVGGRDRSEQFF	TGCAGCGTGGGGGGGCGGGATCGAAGTGAGCAGTTCTTC
TRBV4-2	few	TRBJ2-2	TRBD2	CASSHTGTSGTGELFF	TGTGCCAGCAGCCATACCGGGACTAGCGGCACCGGGGAGCTGTTTTTT
TRBV14	NA	TRBJ2-7	TRBD2	CASSQDIGLETVQYF	TGTGCCAGCAGCCAAGATATAGGACTAGAAACGGTGCAGTACTTC
TRBV7-6	few	TRBJ2-3	TRBD2	CASSLVSLAGVGDTQYF	TGTGCCAGCAGCTTAGTATCTTTAGCGGGAGTAGGAGATACGCAGTATTTT
TRBV18	NA	TRBJ2-1	NA	CASSPRHNEQFF	TGTGCCAGCTCACCAAGGCACAATGAGCAGTTCTTC
TRBV27	NA	TRBJ2-7	NA	CASSPQEGLWEQYF	TGTGCCAGCAGCCCCCAGGAGGGGTTGTGGGAGCAGTACTTC
TRBV7-2	NA	TRBJ2-7	NA	CASSLEQATYEQYF	TGTGCCAGCAGCTTAGAACAGGCGACCTACGAGCAGTACTTC
TRBV18	NA	TRBJ1-5	TRBD1	CASSPPMTGSGNQPQHF	TGTGCCAGCTCACCACCCATGACAGGGAGTGGCAATCAGCCCCAGCATTTT
TRBV5-6	few	TRBJ2-7	NA	CASSPRQGRVYEQYF	TGTGCCAGCAGCCCGCGGCAGGGTAGGGTATACGAGCAGTACTTC
TRBV7-9	NA	TRBJ2-1	NA	CASRPTRPPEQFF	TGTGCCAGCAGGCCTACTAGGCCACCTGAGCAGTTCTTC
TRBV7-8	few	TRBJ2-7	TRBD1	CASSLGGQESYEQYF	TGTGCCAGCAGCTTAGGGGGACAGGAATCCTACGAGCAGTACTTC
TRBV10-3	few	TRBJ1-1	NA	CAISVTNTEAFF	TGTGCCATCAGTGTTACAAACACTGAAGCTTTCTTT
TRBV6-5	few	TRBJ2-3	NA	CASSYRVADTQYF	TGTGCCAGCAGTTACAGGGTGGCAGATACGCAGTATTTT
TRBV24-1	few	TRBJ2-7	NA	CATSDPLGEQYF	TGTGCCACCAGTGACCCCCTTGGCGAGCAGTACTTC
TRBV14	NA	TRBJ2-1	NA	CASSQELYEQFF	TGTGCCAGCAGCCAAGAATTGTATGAGCAGTTCTTC